Below, 19 T cell receptor beta chains from the same sample are listed, as sequenced in a study of identical twins. In TCRdb, the 5' RACE reads were re-called with MiXCR into one record per CDR3 protein. The data show 150,000 or so distinct CDR3 sequences, with around 3.5% seen just once and 8.1% held by the top ten. The sample comprised memory T cells sorted from blood. The receptors here all came from a young man in good health.

This clonotype was detected many times. The V and J genes are TRBV3-1 and TRBJ2-1; 7 bases fit TRBD1. V was pared by 4 bases and J by 12 bases, with 9 bases of the junction left unmatched. CDR1 is LGHDT and CDR2 is YNNKEL in the germline V gene (reference sequence). The CDR3 spans 13 residues. The CDR3 coding sequence is TGTGCCAGCAGCCCTTCTCGAGGGGGCGGGCAGTTCTTC. This translates into CASSPSRGGGQFF.

Concerning this clonotype: It may be a read error: a sequence one base away is much more abundant. This chain links TRBV18 with TRBJ2-1; 8 bases match TRBD1. The CDR3 has 14 amino acids. Germline lookup yields CDR1 KGHSH and CDR2 LQKENI. In DNA, the CDR3 is TGTGCCAGCTCACCCAGGACAGGGCACAATAAGCAGTTCTTC. It yields the protein CASSPRTGHNKQFF.

This clonotype was seen at least ten times. The CDR3 DNA reads as TGTGCCAGCGCGGCTGCTTTCGGGGGGGAGCCCCAGCATTTT. It specifies CASAAAFGGEPQHF. V gene TRBV7-2 combines with J gene TRBJ1-5, with D perhaps TRBD1 (5 bases). V lost 8 bases, J lost 8 bases, and 19 bases lay in between. Germline-derived CDR1 and CDR2 are SGHTA and FQGNSA. This CDR3 region has 14 residues.

This clonotype was seen many times. The J gene is TRBJ2-1, the V gene TRBV20-1; no clear D gene. The CDR3 is made up of 14 amino acids. Trimming removed 3 bases at V and 7 bases at J, with 16 bases between. In germline, CDR1 is DFQATT, CDR2 SNEGSKA (reference sequence). The CDR3: CSASGTGRTNEQFF. Here the CDR3 DNA reads TGCAGTGCTAGCGGCACCGGACGGACGAATGAGCAGTTCTTC.

This clonotype was seen at least ten times. The rearrangement joins TRBV6-2 or TRBV6-3 to TRBJ2-3; maybe TRBD2 (6 bases). This CDR3 spans 16 amino acids. Germline CDR1 and CDR2: MNHEY and SVGEGT. The V and J ends lost 2 bases and 2 bases respectively, with 14 bases between them. The CDR3 loop reads CASSYVPAGNTDTQYF. As DNA, the CDR3 is TGTGCCAGCAGTTACGTCCCCGCGGGAAACACAGATACGCAGTATTTT.

This clonotype was seen repeatedly, ten times or more. The V gene is TRBV12-3 or TRBV12-4, the J gene TRBJ1-1; 8 nucleotides agree with TRBD1. The CDR3 extends over 14 amino acids. Unmatched junction bases numbered 5, after V lost 5 bases and J lost 3 bases. CDR3 coding DNA: TGTGCCAGCAGTCAAACAGGGGGGGACACTGAAGCTTTCTTT. Residues: CASSQTGGDTEAFF.

This clonotype came up many times. The chain is built from TRBV28 and TRBJ2-7; D not certain. The germline gives CDR1 MDHEN, CDR2 SYDVKM. Trimming pared 6 bases from V and 3 bases from J, leaving 12 bases between. The CDR3 is 13 amino acids. CDR3 loop: CASSPVTFYEQYF. The CDR3 region has the DNA TGTGCCAGCAGCCCCGTAACTTTCTACGAGCAGTACTTC.

This clonotype was counted at least ten times. The chain employs TRBV7-6 and TRBJ2-5, with a possible D match to TRBD2 (5 bases). Looked up from germline, CDR1 is SGHVS and CDR2 is FNYEAQ. Trimming stripped 3 bases from V and 3 bases from J, with 14 bases between. The CDR3 loop spans 15 amino acids. The CDR3 sequence is CASSFEVSREETQYF. The CDR3 DNA reads TGTGCCAGCAGCTTTGAGGTCTCGCGGGAAGAGACCCAGTACTTC.

This clonotype was seen ten or more times. The V and J genes are TRBV5-1 and TRBJ2-3, with a tentative D call TRBD2 (5 bases). Germline CDR1 reads SGHRS; CDR2 reads YFSETQ. Trimming pared 4 bases from V and 4 bases from J, leaving 13 bases between. This CDR3 has 14 residues. The CDR3 here is CASSNTRDADTQYF. CDR3 sequence (DNA): TGCGCCAGCAGCAATACTAGAGACGCAGATACGCAGTATTTT.

This clonotype was observed many times. This chain connects TRBV29-1 to TRBJ2-1, with TRBD2 identical over 8 bases. The CDR3 runs to 14 residues. Germline V gene sequence: CDR1 SQVTM, CDR2 ANQGSEA. With V trimmed by 6 bases and J by 6 bases, 10 bases remained unmatched. DNA for the CDR3: TGCAGCGTAGCGACTAGCGTTATATCCAATGAGCAGTTCTTC. It encodes CSVATSVISNEQFF.

There are many counts of this clonotype. V is TRBV5-5 and J is TRBJ1-5; D uncertain. CDR3 length: 14 amino acids. Per the germline V gene, CDR1 is SGHKS and CDR2 is YYEKEE (reference sequence). V was pared by 0 bases and J by 7 bases, with 11 bases between. CDR3 region: CASSLGLAQQPQHF. The CDR3 DNA reads as TGTGCCAGCAGCTTGGGGCTGGCCCAGCAGCCCCAGCATTTT.

At least ten counts were recorded for this clonotype. The J gene is TRBJ2-3, the V gene TRBV11-2; D tentatively fits TRBD1 or TRBD2 (5 bases each). Germline CDR1 reads SGHAT; CDR2 reads FQNNGV. The V end was cut by 0 bases, the J end by 4 bases, with 11 bases between. This CDR3 region has 15 residues. CDR3 nucleotides: TGTGCCAGCAGCTTAGATGGGGGTAGGGCAGATACGCAGTATTTT. Its translation is CASSLDGGRADTQYF.

This clonotype has a count of ten or more. The genes are TRBV7-9 and TRBJ2-5; TRBD2 agrees at 10 bases. V gave up 5 bases and J gave up 6 bases; unmatched junction bases: 6. The CDR3 is 14 amino acids. From germline, CDR1 is SEHNR and CDR2 FQNEAQ (reference sequence). The CDR3 DNA follows: TGTGCCAGCAGCCCGAGCGGGAGGGGACAGACCCAGTACTTC. Residues: CASSPSGRGQTQYF.

In this sample, this clonotype turned up many times. The chain recombines TRBV7-8 with TRBJ2-1; 7 nucleotides align to TRBD2. This CDR3 comprises 14 residues. V lost 5 bases to trimming and J lost 6 bases; unmatched junction nucleotides: 7. CDR1 and CDR2 (germline): SGHVS, FQNEAQ. CDR3 loop: CASSHGRTSNEQFF. The CDR3 DNA is TGTGCCAGCAGCCACGGAAGGACTAGCAATGAGCAGTTCTTC. Complete variable domain (other parts from reference TRBV7-8 and TRBJ2-1): GAGVSQSPRYKVAKRGQDVALRCDPISGHVSLFWYQQALGQGPEFLTYFQNEAQLDKSGLPSDRFFAERPEGSVSTLKIQRTQQEDSAVYLCASSHGRTSNEQFFGPGTRLTVL.

The chain recombines TRBV30 with TRBJ1-4, with D perhaps TRBD1 (6 bases). The ends were cut back, 5 bases at V and 1 base at J, with 23 bases in the middle. This CDR3 has 18 amino acids. Per the germline V gene, CDR1 is GTSNPN and CDR2 is SVGIG (reference sequence). This CDR3 reads CAWDSTRTAPLTNEKLFF. In DNA, the CDR3 is TGTGCCTGGGACTCAACTCGGACAGCCCCACTAACTAATGAAAAACTGTTTTTT.

This clonotype was found a few times. The rearrangement uses TRBV7-6 and TRBJ2-7, with D maybe TRBD2 (5 bases). The CDR3 consists of 16 residues. Germline assignment: CDR1 SGHVS and CDR2 FNYEAQ. The V end was cut by 1 base, the J end by 5 bases, with 18 bases between. In nucleotides, the CDR3 is TGTGCCAGCAGCTTAGGGGGTGGCCCGGGAACGCACGAGCAGTACTTC. It yields the protein CASSLGGGPGTHEQYF. The full variable domain, its missing parts supplied by reference TRBV7-6 and TRBJ2-7, is GAGVSQSPRYKVTKRGQDVALRCDPISGHVSLYWYRQALGQGPEFLTYFNYEAQQDKSGLPNDRFSAERPEGSISTLTIQRTEQRDSAMYRCASSLGGGPGTHEQYFGPGTRLTVT.

This chain connects TRBV28 to TRBJ2-3, with 11 bases fitting TRBD2. The CDR3 length is 15 residues. After removal of 5 bases from V and 5 bases from J, the junction contained 6 bases not matched to a gene. From germline, CDR1 is MDHEN and CDR2 SYDVKM. The DNA of the CDR3 is TGTGCCAGCAGTCCGTGGGGGACTAGCGGAGATACGCAGTATTTT. It yields the protein CASSPWGTSGDTQYF.

This clonotype occurred many times. The rearrangement links TRBV2 to TRBJ2-7; possibly TRBD1 for D (6 bases). The CDR3 has 13 residues. V gave up 3 bases and J gave up 6 bases, with 12 bases separating them. Germline-derived CDR1 and CDR2 are SNHLY and FYNNEI. For the CDR3, the DNA is TGTGCCAGCAGTGAGACGGACAGTGGCGAGCAGTACGTC. It translates to CASSETDSGEQYV.

This clonotype was counted ten times or more. The chain recombines TRBV5-1 with TRBJ1-1, with 8 bases that match TRBD1. The germline CDR1 and CDR2 sequences are SGHRS and YFSETQ. CDR3 size: 16 residues. V lost 3 bases to trimming and J lost 0 bases; unmatched junction nucleotides: 7. As DNA, the CDR3 is TGCGCCAGCAGCTCGGGACAGGCTTTCATGAACACTGAAGCTTTCTTT. It encodes CASSSGQAFMNTEAFF.